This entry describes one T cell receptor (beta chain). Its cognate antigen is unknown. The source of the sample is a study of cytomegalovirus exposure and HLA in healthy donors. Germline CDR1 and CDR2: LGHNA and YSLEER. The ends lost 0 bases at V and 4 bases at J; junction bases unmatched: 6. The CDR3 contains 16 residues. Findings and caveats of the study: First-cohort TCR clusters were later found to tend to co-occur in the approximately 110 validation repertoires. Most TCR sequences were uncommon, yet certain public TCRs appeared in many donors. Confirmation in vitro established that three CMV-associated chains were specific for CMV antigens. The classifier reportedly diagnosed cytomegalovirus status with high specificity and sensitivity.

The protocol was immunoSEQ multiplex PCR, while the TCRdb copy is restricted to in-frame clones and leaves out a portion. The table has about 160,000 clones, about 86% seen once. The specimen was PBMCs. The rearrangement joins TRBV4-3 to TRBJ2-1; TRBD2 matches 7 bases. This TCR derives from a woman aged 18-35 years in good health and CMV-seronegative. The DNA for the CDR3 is TGCGCCAGCAGCCAAGATGCGGGAGTGGTATACAATGAGCAGTTCTTC. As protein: CASSQDAGVVYNEQFF.